The sequence of this TCR beta chain was determined in a study of cytomegalovirus exposure and HLA in healthy donors. Looking at the study overall: Among the approximately 400 genotyped donors, approximately 81% were placed in the Caucasian-associated ancestry cluster.

This clone turned up a few times. The CDR3 is made up of 12 amino acids. V lost 6 bases and J 2 bases, leaving 8 bases between the germline ends. Germline lookup yields CDR1 SNHLY and CDR2 FYNNEI. In the PCR, 60 Vbeta and 13 Jbeta primers were used. Sequenced by immunoSEQ multiplex PCR; TCRdb stores in-frame clones only, minus some. The sample contains tens of thousands of clones, approximately 75% of which appear only once. This rearrangement joins TRBV2 to TRBJ2-7; a possible D gene is TRBD1 (5 bases). The clonotype was recovered from a woman in her 40s in good health and CMV-seropositive. The sample consisted of PBMCs. CDR3 DNA sequence: TGTGCCAGCAGCAGGGATACCTACGAGCAGTACTTC. Amino acid sequence: CASSRDTYEQYF.